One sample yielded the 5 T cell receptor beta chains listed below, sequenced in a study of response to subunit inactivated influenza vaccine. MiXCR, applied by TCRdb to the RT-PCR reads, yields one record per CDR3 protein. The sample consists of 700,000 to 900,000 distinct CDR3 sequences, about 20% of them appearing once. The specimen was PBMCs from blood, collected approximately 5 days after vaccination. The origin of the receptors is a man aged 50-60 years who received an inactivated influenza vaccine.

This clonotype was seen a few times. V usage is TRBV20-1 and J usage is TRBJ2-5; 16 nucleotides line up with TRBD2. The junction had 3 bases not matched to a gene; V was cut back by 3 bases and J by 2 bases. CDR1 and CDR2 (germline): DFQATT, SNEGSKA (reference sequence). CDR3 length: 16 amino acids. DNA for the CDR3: TGCAGTGCTAGCGGGACTAGCGGGGGGGCTCAAGAGACCCAGTACTTC. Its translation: CSASGTSGGAQETQYF.

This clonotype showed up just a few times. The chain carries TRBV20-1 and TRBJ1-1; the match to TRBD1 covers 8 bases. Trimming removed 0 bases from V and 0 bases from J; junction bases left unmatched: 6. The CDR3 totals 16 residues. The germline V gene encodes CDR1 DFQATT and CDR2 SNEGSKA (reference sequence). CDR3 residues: CSARDLNRGMNTEAFF. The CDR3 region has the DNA TGCAGTGCTAGAGACTTAAACAGGGGGATGAACACTGAAGCTTTCTTT.

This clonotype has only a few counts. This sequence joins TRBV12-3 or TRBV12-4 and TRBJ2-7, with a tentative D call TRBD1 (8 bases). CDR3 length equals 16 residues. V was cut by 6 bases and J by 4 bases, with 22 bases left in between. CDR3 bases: TGTGCCAGCAGCCCCACAGGGGGGGGCCACCCTTACGAGCAGTACTTC. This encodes CASSPTGGGHPYEQYF.

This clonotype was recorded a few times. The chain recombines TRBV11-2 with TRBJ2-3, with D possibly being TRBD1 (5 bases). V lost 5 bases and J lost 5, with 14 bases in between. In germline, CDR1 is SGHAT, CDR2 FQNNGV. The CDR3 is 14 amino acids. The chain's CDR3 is CASSPRDVRDTQYF. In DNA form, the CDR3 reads TGTGCCAGCAGCCCCAGGGATGTTAGAGATACGCAGTATTTT. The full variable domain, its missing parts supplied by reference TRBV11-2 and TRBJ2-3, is EAGVAQSPRYKIIEKRQSVAFWCNPISGHATLYWYQQILGQGPKLLIQFQNNGVVDDSQLPKDRFSAERLKGVDSTLKIQPAKLEDSAVYLCASSPRDVRDTQYFGPGTRLTVL.

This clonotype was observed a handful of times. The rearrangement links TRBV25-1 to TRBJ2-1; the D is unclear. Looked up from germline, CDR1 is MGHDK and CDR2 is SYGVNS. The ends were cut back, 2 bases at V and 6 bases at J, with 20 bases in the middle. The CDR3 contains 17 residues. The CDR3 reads CASSERDTFPPLNEQFF. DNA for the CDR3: TGTGCCAGCAGTGAACGAGATACCTTCCCTCCTCTCAATGAGCAGTTCTTC.